Listed here are 28 T cell receptor beta chains from one sample, sequenced in a study of cytotoxic CD8 clonotypes in ibrutinib-treated CLL. Measured with immunoSEQ multiplex PCR; TCRdb has only the in-frame clones, and not every one. The sample carries around 140,000 clones, 80% to 90% recorded once. The sample in question was PBMCs, obtained after 24 months of ibrutinib treatment. The receptor set was obtained from a human donor with chronic lymphocytic leukemia.

This chain connects TRBV18 to TRBJ1-6; 10 bases align to TRBD1. V lost 3 bases to trimming and J lost 8 bases; unmatched junction nucleotides: 1. The length of the CDR3 is 14 residues. Germline V gene data show CDR1 as KGHSH and CDR2 as LQKENI. The CDR3 is CASSPGQGDSPLHF. The CDR3, as DNA: TGTGCCAGCTCACCCGGACAGGGGGATTCACCCCTCCACTTT.

This rearrangement joins TRBV5-6 to TRBJ1-3; D uncertain. Trimming took off 5 bases at V and 4 bases at J, with 7 bases between the two ends. CDR3 size: 12 residues. Germline lookup yields CDR1 SGHDT and CDR2 YYEEEE. The CDR3, as DNA: TGTGCCAGCAGTGCAATGGGAAACACCATATATTTT. Amino acid sequence: CASSAMGNTIYF.

The CDR3, as DNA: TGTGCCAGCAGCCAACCGGCAAGAATGAATGAGCAGTTCTTC. It specifies CASSQPARMNEQFF. This sequence joins TRBV5-6 and TRBJ2-1, with unresolved D. Per germline, CDR1 SGHDT and CDR2 YYEEEE. The CDR3 is 14 residues long. V lost 4 bases and J lost 7, with 15 bases in between.

The chain links TRBV2 to TRBJ2-3; D ambiguous. V was trimmed by 0 bases and J by 2 bases, leaving 9 bases between them. Germline values: CDR1 SNHLY, CDR2 FYNNEI. The length of the CDR3 is 15 residues. The CDR3 loop reads CASSEAGTFTDTQYF. The CDR3 DNA follows: TGTGCCAGCAGTGAAGCGGGCACGTTCACAGATACGCAGTATTTT. Combining the CDR3 with reference TRBV2 and TRBJ2-3 gives the whole variable domain EPEVTQTPSHQVTQMGQEVILRCVPISNHLYFYWYRQILGQKVEFLVSFYNNEISEKSEIFDDQFSVERPDGSNFTLKIRSTKLEDSAMYFCASSEAGTFTDTQYFGPGTRLTVL.

V usage is TRBV5-4 and J usage is TRBJ2-3; 8 bases are a match to TRBD1. J gave up 5 bases and V 4 bases, and 15 bases lay outside the gene matches. The germline V gene has CDR1 SGHNT and CDR2 YYREEE (reference sequence). The CDR3 consists of 17 residues. The CDR3 protein is CASSIPDRVLRKDTQYF. CDR3 coding DNA: TGTGCCAGCAGCATACCGGACAGGGTGTTGAGAAAAGATACGCAGTATTTT.

The CDR3 bases are TGTGCCAGCAGAACAGGGGCCTTGAGGGAGCAGTACTTC. It specifies CASRTGALREQYF. The chain joins TRBV28 to TRBJ2-7, with 7 nucleotides matching TRBD1. CDR1 and CDR2 (germline): MDHEN, SYDVKM. V dropped 6 bases and J dropped 7; count of bases not matched to a gene: 9. The CDR3 totals 13 residues.

The V call is TRBV7-2, the J call TRBJ2-2; D gene unclear. The germline CDR1 and CDR2 sequences are SGHTA and FQGNSA. This CDR3 contains 16 residues. V lost 3 bases and J 0 bases, leaving 11 bases between the germline ends. The CDR3 sequence is CASSLRSVANTGELFF. The CDR3 bases are TGTGCCAGCAGCTTGCGCAGCGTCGCGAACACCGGGGAGCTGTTTTTT.

The V gene is TRBV16, the J gene TRBJ2-5, with 9 bases identical to TRBD2. The CDR3 covers 15 residues. Germline V gene data show CDR1 as KGHSY and CDR2 as FQNENV. Germline trimming cut 3 bases from V and 3 bases from J; bases unmatched to any gene: 5. DNA for the CDR3: TGTGCCAGCAGCCATAATAGCGGGAGTAAAGAGACCCAGTACTTC. It is translated as CASSHNSGSKETQYF.

The sample holds one count of this clone. This chain uses TRBV7-8 with TRBJ2-3, with D unresolved. V was clipped by 4 bases and J by 3 bases, with 11 bases between them. The germline gives CDR1 SGHVS, CDR2 FQNEAQ. This CDR3 contains 14 residues. CDR3 sequence: CASSSTSWTDTQYF. For the CDR3, the DNA is TGTGCCAGCAGCTCCACATCGTGGACAGATACGCAGTATTTT.

The chain is built from TRBV7-2 and TRBJ2-2; D unresolved. The V end lost 2 bases, the J end lost 5 bases, and 12 bases lay between the germline ends. The CDR3 has 15 amino acids. Germline V gives CDR1 SGHTA, CDR2 FQGNSA. Written as DNA, the CDR3 is TGTGCCAGCAGCTTAAGATCAAGTAGGACCGGGGAGCTGTTTTTT. Its translation is CASSLRSSRTGELFF.

The chain's CDR3 is CASSPTRAGLTDTQYF. The DNA for the CDR3 is TGTGCCAGCAGCCCGACCCGAGCGGGCCTCACAGATACGCAGTATTTT. The chain is built from TRBV7-3 and TRBJ2-3; TRBD2 is a possible D gene (6 bases). V lost 5 bases, J lost 2 bases, and 17 bases lay in between. Germline lookup yields CDR1 SGHTA and CDR2 FQGTGA. The length of the CDR3 is 16 residues.

The chain couples TRBV19 to TRBJ1-6, with 8 nucleotides matching TRBD1. CDR1 is LNHDA and CDR2 is SQIVND in the germline V gene (reference sequence). The CDR3 consists of 14 residues. V lost 3 bases and J lost 10; bases outside the gene matches: 5. CDR3 DNA: TGTGCCAGTAGTATGGAGACAGGGGCCTCACCCCTCCACTTT. Translated, it gives CASSMETGASPLHF.

The genes are TRBV2 and TRBJ1-5; D is undetermined. Trimming shortened V by 6 bases and J by 4 bases, and 16 bases separated the two germline ends. From germline, CDR1 is SNHLY and CDR2 FYNNEI. CDR3 size: 15 residues. DNA for the CDR3: TGTGCCAGCAGACCCGGAGGGCCCGGGAATCAGCCCCAGCATTTT. Its translation: CASRPGGPGNQPQHF. The whole variable domain, remainder taken from reference TRBV2 and TRBJ1-5, is EPEVTQTPSHQVTQMGQEVILRCVPISNHLYFYWYRQILGQKVEFLVSFYNNEISEKSEIFDDQFSVERPDGSNFTLKIRSTKLEDSAMYFCASRPGGPGNQPQHFGDGTRLSIL.

The gene calls are TRBV4-1 and TRBJ1-5, with a weak D call TRBD1 (5 bases). The CDR3 length is 17 residues. The germline V gene has CDR1 MGHRA and CDR2 YSYEKL. V gave up 0 bases and J gave up 1 base, with 13 bases separating them. The CDR3 sequence: CASSQDTPGPSNQPQHF. The CDR3 coding sequence is TGCGCCAGCAGCCAAGATACTCCGGGGCCCAGCAATCAGCCCCAGCATTTT.

J is TRBJ2-7 and V is TRBV7-2; 7 nucleotides align to TRBD1. CDR1 SGHTA and CDR2 FQGNSA come from the germline V gene. This CDR3 is built from 13 residues. V lost 5 bases, J lost 2 bases, and 3 bases stayed unmatched. The CDR3, as DNA: TGTGCCAGCAGCCTCGGGACAGCCTACGAGCAGTACTTC. It yields the protein CASSLGTAYEQYF.

V gene TRBV2 combines with J gene TRBJ2-7; D is unresolved. Germline V lookup: CDR1 SNHLY, CDR2 FYNNEI. The CDR3 spans 13 residues. V was cut by 6 bases and J by 3 bases, with 12 bases left in between. The CDR3 loop reads CASRLGLNYEQYF. The DNA of the CDR3 is TGTGCCAGCAGACTGGGCCTGAACTACGAGCAGTACTTC.

The V and J genes are TRBV7-9 and TRBJ1-1; D remains unclear. The CDR3 totals 13 residues. The V end was cut by 1 base, the J end by 1 base, with 4 bases between. CDR1 is SEHNR and CDR2 is FQNEAQ in the germline V gene (reference sequence). CDR3 in amino acids: CASSLESNTEAFF. CDR3 DNA sequence: TGTGCCAGCAGCTTAGAATCGAACACTGAAGCTTTCTTT.

This clone was seen only once. The chain recombines TRBV7-2 with TRBJ2-1; D uncertain. CDR1 SGHTA and CDR2 FQGNSA come from the germline V gene. V was cut by 7 bases and J by 5 bases, with 15 bases left in between. The CDR3 consists of 14 residues. CDR3 region: CASKNILPNNEQFF. The CDR3 region has the DNA TGTGCCAGCAAAAATATACTACCGAACAATGAGCAGTTCTTC.

V gene TRBV7-8 combines with J gene TRBJ1-4; D ambiguous. Trimming pared 3 bases from V and 7 bases from J, leaving 9 bases between. Germline loops: CDR1 SGHVS, CDR2 FQNEAQ. CDR3 size: 13 residues. The CDR3, as DNA: TGTGCCAGCAGCTTTCGACCCGGTGAAAAACTGTTTTTT. It codes for CASSFRPGEKLFF. The variable domain in full, with the rest retrieved from reference TRBV7-8 and TRBJ1-4, is GAGVSQSPRYKVAKRGQDVALRCDPISGHVSLFWYQQALGQGPEFLTYFQNEAQLDKSGLPSDRFFAERPEGSVSTLKIQRTQQEDSAVYLCASSFRPGEKLFFGSGTQLSVL.

V usage is TRBV5-8 and J usage is TRBJ2-1; 7 bases map to TRBD1. The germline V gene has CDR1 SGHTS and CDR2 YDEGEE. Trimming cost V 5 bases and J 3 bases; bases outside gene matches: 8. This CDR3 region has 15 residues. The CDR3 region is CASSLGQTYYNEQFF. The CDR3 DNA reads TGTGCCAGCAGTCTGGGACAGACCTACTACAATGAGCAGTTCTTC.

The rearrangement links TRBV19 to TRBJ2-1; tentative D call: TRBD2 (6 bases). V lost 1 base, J lost 4 bases, and 11 bases lay in between. Per the germline V gene, CDR1 is LNHDA and CDR2 is SQIVND (reference sequence). The CDR3 consists of 15 residues. The CDR3 is CASSIVAGQYNEQFF. The CDR3 DNA follows: TGTGCCAGTAGTATAGTGGCGGGGCAATACAATGAGCAGTTCTTC.

The V call is TRBV11-2, the J call TRBJ2-1; the D is unclear. Germline V CDR1 and CDR2: SGHAT, FQNNGV. This CDR3 is built from 15 residues. With 3 bases removed from V and 6 bases from J, the gap between germline ends came to 15 bases. In DNA form, the CDR3 reads TGTGCCAGCAGCTTGTTTTTTTCGGCGCGCAATGAGCAGTTCTTC. This sequence encodes CASSLFFSARNEQFF.

V and J are TRBV27 and TRBJ1-2; TRBD1 matches 11 bases. Trimming removed 4 bases from V and 5 bases from J; junction bases left unmatched: 3. The V gene's germline CDR1 is MNHEY and CDR2 SMNVEV (reference sequence). CDR3 length equals 14 residues. The chain's CDR3 is CASSSDRGRYGYTF. The CDR3, as DNA: TGTGCCAGCAGTTCGGACAGGGGGCGATATGGCTACACCTTC.

V usage is TRBV4-1 and J usage is TRBJ1-1; a possible D gene is TRBD1 (5 bases). Trimming left V 2 bases short and J 3 bases short, with 13 bases between. The germline V gene encodes CDR1 MGHRA and CDR2 YSYEKL. This CDR3 spans 15 amino acids. In DNA form, the CDR3 reads TGCGCCAGCAGCCAAATGGGACGGCTTGACACTGAAGCTTTCTTT. Translated: CASSQMGRLDTEAFF.

This chain uses TRBV29-1 with TRBJ1-2; 10 bases align to TRBD1. Per germline, CDR1 SQVTM and CDR2 ANQGSEA. This CDR3 is built from 16 residues. The V and J ends lost 4 bases and 2 bases, in that order; junction bases with no gene match: 10. CDR3 sequence reads: CSVVPRQGAWNYGYTF. For the CDR3, the DNA is TGCAGCGTTGTTCCGAGACAGGGGGCCTGGAACTATGGCTACACCTTC.

The V call is TRBV5-1, the J call TRBJ2-5, with 8 bases that match TRBD2. Losses at the gene ends were 6 bases for V and 2 bases for J; bases not matched to a gene: 6. The CDR3 sequence is 14 residues long. The V gene's germline CDR1 is SGHRS and CDR2 YFSETQ. CDR3 region: CASNLAGTQETQYF. As DNA, the CDR3 is TGCGCCAGCAACTTAGCGGGGACGCAAGAGACCCAGTACTTC.

The V gene is TRBV18, the J gene TRBJ1-1; D is uncertain. Deletions cut 2 bases from V and 8 bases from J, with 6 bases between. Per germline, CDR1 KGHSH and CDR2 LQKENI. This CDR3 has 11 residues. In DNA, the CDR3 is TGTGCCAGCTCACCAAGAGTAGAAGCTTTCTTT. Translation: CASSPRVEAFF. The full variable domain, in which reference TRBV18 and TRBJ1-1 provide the parts outside the CDR3, is NAGVMQNPRHLVRRRGQEARLRCSPMKGHSHVYWYRQLPEEGLKFMVYLQKENIIDESGMPKERFSAEFPKEGPSILRIQQVVRGDSAAYFCASSPRVEAFFGQGTRLTVV.

The CDR3 is CASSVARTGGGYTF. The DNA for the CDR3 is TGTGCCAGCAGCGTGGCCCGGACAGGGGGCGGCTACACCTTC. The V and J genes are TRBV9 and TRBJ1-2; 11 bases agree with TRBD1. The V and J ends lost 2 bases and 8 bases, in that order; junction bases with no gene match: 5. Per the germline V gene, CDR1 is SGDLS and CDR2 is YYNGEE. The CDR3 totals 14 residues.